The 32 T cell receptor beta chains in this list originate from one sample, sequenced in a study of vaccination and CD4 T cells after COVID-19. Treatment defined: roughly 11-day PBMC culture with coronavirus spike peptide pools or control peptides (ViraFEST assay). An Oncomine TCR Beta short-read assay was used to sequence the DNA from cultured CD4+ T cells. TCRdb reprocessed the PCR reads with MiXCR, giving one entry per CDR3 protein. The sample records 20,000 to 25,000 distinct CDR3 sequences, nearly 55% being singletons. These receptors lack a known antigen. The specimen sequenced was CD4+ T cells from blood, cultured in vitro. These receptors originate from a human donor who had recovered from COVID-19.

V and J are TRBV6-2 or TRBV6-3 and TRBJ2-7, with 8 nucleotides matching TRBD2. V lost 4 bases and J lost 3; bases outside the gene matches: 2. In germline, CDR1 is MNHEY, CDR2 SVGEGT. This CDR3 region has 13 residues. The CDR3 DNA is TGTGCCAGCAGTTCCAGCGGGAGCTACGAGCAGTACTTC. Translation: CASSSSGSYEQYF.

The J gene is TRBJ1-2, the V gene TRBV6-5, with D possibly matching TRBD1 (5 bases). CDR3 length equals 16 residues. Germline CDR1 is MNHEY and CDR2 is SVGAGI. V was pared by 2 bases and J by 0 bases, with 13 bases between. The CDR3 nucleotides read TGTGCCAGCAGTTACCCGGGGGACGGTCCTAACTATGGCTACACCTTC. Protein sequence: CASSYPGDGPNYGYTF.

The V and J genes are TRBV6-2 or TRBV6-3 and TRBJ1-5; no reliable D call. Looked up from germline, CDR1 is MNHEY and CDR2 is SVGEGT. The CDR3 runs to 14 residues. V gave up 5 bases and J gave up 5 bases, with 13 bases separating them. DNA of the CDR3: TGTGCCAGCAGTGCCCGGGCCAGGTATCAGCCCCAGCATTTT. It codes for CASSARARYQPQHF.

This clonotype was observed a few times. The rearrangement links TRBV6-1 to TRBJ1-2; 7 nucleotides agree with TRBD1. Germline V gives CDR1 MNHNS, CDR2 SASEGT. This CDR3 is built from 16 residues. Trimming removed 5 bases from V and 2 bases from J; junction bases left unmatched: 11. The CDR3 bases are TGTGCCAGCAGTCAAGGCACGTTCAGGGGGAACTATGGCTACACCTTC. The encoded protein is CASSQGTFRGNYGYTF.

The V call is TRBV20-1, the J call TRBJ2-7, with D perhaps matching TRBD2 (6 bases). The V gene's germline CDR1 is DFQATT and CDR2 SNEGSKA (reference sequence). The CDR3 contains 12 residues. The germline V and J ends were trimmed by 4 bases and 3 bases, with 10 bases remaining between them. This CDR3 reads CSATGLIYEQYF. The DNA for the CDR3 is TGCAGTGCTACGGGACTGATCTACGAGCAGTACTTC.

The CDR3 nucleotides are TGTGCCAGCAGTTGGGGGGGAGGAGAGACCCAGTACTTC. Translation: CASSWGGGETQYF. The chain has TRBV28 and TRBJ2-5; TRBD2 aligns across 7 bases. The length of the CDR3 is 13 residues. The V segment lost 4 bases and the J segment 4 bases; nucleotides outside the gene matches: 3. Germline lookup yields CDR1 MDHEN and CDR2 SYDVKM.

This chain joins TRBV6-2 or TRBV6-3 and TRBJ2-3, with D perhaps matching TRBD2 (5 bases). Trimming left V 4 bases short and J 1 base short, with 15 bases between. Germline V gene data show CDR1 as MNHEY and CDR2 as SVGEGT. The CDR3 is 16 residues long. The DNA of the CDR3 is TGTGCCAGCAGTTCCCCAGAGGGTCGCGGCACAGATACGCAGTATTTT. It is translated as CASSSPEGRGTDTQYF.

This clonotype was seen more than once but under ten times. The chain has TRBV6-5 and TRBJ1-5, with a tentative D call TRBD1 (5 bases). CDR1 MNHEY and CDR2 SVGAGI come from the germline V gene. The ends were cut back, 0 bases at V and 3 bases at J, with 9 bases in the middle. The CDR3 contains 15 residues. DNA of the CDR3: TGTGCCAGCAGTTACTCGCTGGGGGACAATCAGCCCCAGCATTTT. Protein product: CASSYSLGDNQPQHF.

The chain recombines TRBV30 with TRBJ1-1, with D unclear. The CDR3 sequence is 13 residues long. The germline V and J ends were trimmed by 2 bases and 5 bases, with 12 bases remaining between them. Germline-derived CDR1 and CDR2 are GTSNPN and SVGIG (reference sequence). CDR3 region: CAWSSLSATEAFF. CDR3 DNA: TGTGCCTGGAGTTCCCTTTCGGCGACTGAAGCTTTCTTT.

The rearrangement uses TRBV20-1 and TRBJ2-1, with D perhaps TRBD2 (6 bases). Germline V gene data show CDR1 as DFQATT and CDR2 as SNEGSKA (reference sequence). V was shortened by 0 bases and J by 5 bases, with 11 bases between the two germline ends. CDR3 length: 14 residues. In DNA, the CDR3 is TGCAGTGCTAGAGATGCGGGACTCAACAATGAGCAGTTCTTC. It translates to CSARDAGLNNEQFF.

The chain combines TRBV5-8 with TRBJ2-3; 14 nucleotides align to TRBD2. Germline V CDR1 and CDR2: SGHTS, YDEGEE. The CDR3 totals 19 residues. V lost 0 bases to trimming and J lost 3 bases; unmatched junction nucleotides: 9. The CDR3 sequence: CASSLVGLAGDHRTDTQYF. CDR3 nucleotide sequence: TGTGCCAGCAGCTTGGTGGGACTAGCGGGAGATCATAGAACAGATACGCAGTATTTT.

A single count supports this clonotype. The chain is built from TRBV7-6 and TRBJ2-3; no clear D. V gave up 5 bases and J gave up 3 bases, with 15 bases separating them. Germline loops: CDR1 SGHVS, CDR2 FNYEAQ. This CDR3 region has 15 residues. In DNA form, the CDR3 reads TGTGCCAGCAGCCCCGCCGGTGCGTCAACAGATACGCAGTATTTT. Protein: CASSPAGASTDTQYF.

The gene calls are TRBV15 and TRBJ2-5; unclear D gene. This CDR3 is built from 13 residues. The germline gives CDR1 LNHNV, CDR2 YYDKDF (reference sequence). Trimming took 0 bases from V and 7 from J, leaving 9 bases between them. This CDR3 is CATSRDVRGTQYF. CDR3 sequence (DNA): TGTGCCACCAGCAGAGATGTAAGAGGGACCCAGTACTTC.

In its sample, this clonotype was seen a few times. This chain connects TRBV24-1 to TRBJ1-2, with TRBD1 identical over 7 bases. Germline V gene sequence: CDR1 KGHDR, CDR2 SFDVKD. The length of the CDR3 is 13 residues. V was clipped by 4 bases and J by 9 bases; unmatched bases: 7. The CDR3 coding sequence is TGTGCCACCAGTGACCTCTGGACAGGACGCTACACCTTC. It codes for CATSDLWTGRYTF.

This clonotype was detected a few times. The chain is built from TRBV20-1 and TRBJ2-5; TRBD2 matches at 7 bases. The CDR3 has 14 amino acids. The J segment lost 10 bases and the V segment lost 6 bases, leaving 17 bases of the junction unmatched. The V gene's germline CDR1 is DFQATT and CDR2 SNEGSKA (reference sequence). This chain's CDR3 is CSASPEGDYGGQYF. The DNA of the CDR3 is TGCAGTGCGAGCCCCGAAGGGGACTACGGGGGCCAGTACTTC.

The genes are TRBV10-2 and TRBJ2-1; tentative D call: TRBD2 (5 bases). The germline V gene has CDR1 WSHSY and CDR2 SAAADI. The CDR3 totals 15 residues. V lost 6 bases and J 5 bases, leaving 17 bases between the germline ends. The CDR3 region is CASRNTPEANNEQFF. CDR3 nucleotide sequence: TGCGCCAGCAGAAATACTCCGGAGGCGAACAATGAGCAGTTCTTC.

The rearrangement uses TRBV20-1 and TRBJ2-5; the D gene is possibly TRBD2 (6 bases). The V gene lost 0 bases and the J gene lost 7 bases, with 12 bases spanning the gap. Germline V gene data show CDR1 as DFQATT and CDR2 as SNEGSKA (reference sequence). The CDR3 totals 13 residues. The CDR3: CSAREGVSGTQYF. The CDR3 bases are TGCAGTGCTAGAGAGGGGGTTAGCGGGACCCAGTACTTC.

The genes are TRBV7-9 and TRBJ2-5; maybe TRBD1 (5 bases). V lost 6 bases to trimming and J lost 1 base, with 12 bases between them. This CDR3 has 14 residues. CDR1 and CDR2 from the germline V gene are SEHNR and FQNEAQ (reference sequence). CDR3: CASRRQGPQETQYF. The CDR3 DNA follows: TGTGCCAGCAGGCGTCAGGGTCCCCAAGAGACCCAGTACTTC. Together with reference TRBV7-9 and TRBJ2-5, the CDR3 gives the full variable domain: DTGVSQNPRHKITKRGQNVTFRCDPISEHNRLYWYRQTLGQGPEFLTYFQNEAQLEKSRLLSDRFSAERPKGSFSTLEIQRTEQGDSAMYLCASRRQGPQETQYFGPGTRLLVL.

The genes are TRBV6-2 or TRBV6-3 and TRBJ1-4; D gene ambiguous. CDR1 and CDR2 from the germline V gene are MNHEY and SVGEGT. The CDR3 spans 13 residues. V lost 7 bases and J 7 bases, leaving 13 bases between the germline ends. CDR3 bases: TGTGCCAGCAACGACCGGATGGGTGAAAAACTGTTTTTT. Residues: CASNDRMGEKLFF.

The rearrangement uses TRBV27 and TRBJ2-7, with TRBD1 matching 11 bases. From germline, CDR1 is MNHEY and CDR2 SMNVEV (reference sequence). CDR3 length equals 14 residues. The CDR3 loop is CAAASGGTGGKQYF. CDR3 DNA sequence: TGTGCAGCCGCGTCGGGAGGGACAGGGGGGAAGCAGTACTTC.

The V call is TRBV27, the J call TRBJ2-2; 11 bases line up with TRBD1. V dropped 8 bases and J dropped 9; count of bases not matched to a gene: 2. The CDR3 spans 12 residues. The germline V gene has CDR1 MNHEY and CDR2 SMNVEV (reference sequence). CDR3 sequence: CASRTGGRELFF. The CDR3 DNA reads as TGTGCCAGCCGGACAGGGGGCCGGGAGCTGTTTTTT.

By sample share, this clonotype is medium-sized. CDR3 sequence reads: CASRGFSYNQPQHF. In nucleotides, the CDR3 is TGTGCCAGCAGGGGTTTCTCTTACAATCAGCCCCAGCATTTT. The chain links TRBV2 to TRBJ1-5; D not certain. Germline V gene sequence: CDR1 SNHLY, CDR2 FYNNEI. The CDR3 spans 14 residues. The V and J ends lost 6 bases and 3 bases respectively, with 12 bases between them.

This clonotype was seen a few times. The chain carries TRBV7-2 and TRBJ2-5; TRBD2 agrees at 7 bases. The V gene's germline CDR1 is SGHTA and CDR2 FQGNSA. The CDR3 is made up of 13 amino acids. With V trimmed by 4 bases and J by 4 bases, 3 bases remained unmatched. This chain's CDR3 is CASSSAGRETQYF. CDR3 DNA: TGTGCCAGCAGCTCAGCGGGACGAGAGACCCAGTACTTC.

CDR3 in DNA: TGTGCCAGCAGGCCCCGGTTTAGACCCTGGGAAAACACTGAAGCTTTCTTT. It encodes CASRPRFRPWENTEAFF. The chain is built from TRBV27 and TRBJ1-1, with D hard to call. V was trimmed by 6 bases and J by 2 bases, leaving 22 bases between them. Per germline, CDR1 MNHEY and CDR2 SMNVEV (reference sequence). CDR3 length: 17 residues.

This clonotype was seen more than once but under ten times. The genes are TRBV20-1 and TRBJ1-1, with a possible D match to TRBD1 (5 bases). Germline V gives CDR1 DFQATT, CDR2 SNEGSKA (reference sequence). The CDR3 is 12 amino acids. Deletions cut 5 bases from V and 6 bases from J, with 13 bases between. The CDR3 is CSAPRGVAEAFF. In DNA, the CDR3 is TGCAGTGCTCCCCGGGGGGTGGCTGAAGCTTTCTTT.

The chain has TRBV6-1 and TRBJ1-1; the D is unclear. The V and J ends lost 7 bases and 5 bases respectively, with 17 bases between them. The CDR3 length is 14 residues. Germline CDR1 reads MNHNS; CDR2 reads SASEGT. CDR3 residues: CASTLGRAGTEAFF. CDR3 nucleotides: TGTGCCAGCACCCTCGGAAGGGCCGGAACTGAAGCTTTCTTT.

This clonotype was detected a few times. The CDR3 DNA sequence: TGTGCCGCCTCCAGGGGACAAGAGACCCAGTACTTC. Residues: CAASRGQETQYF. V gene TRBV25-1 combines with J gene TRBJ2-5; a weak D match, TRBD1 (6 bases). Trimming stripped 11 bases from V and 2 bases from J, with 12 bases between. Germline V gene sequence: CDR1 MGHDK, CDR2 SYGVNS. The CDR3 extends over 12 amino acids.

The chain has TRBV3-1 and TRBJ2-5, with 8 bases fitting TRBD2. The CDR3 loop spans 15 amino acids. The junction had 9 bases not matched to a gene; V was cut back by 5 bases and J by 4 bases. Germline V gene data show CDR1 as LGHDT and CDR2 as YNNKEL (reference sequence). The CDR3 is CASSYQAGEGETQYF. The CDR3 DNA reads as TGTGCCAGCAGCTACCAAGCGGGAGAGGGAGAGACCCAGTACTTC.

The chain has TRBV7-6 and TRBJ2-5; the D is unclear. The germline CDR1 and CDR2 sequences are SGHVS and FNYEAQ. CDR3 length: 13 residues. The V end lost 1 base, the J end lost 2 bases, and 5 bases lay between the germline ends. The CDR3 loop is CASSLGYQETQYF. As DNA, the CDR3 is TGTGCCAGCAGCTTAGGTTATCAAGAGACCCAGTACTTC. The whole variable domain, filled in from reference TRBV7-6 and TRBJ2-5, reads GAGVSQSPRYKVTKRGQDVALRCDPISGHVSLYWYRQALGQGPEFLTYFNYEAQQDKSGLPNDRFSAERPEGSISTLTIQRTEQRDSAMYRCASSLGYQETQYFGPGTRLLVL.

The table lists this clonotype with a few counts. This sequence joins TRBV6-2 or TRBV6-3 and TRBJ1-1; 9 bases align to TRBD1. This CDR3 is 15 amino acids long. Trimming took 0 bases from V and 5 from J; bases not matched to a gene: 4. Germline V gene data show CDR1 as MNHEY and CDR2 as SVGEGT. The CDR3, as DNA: TGTGCCAGCAGTTACTCGGCACAGGGGGCAACTGAAGCTTTCTTT. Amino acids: CASSYSAQGATEAFF.

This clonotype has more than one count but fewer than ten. The CDR3 sequence: CASSYRGRSYEPYEQYF. The CDR3 DNA sequence: TGTGCCAGCAGTTACAGGGGGCGGAGCTATGAACCCTACGAGCAGTACTTC. V is TRBV6-5 and J is TRBJ2-7, with TRBD1 matching over 7 bases. This CDR3 has 17 amino acids. With 2 bases clipped from V and 2 bases from J, the junction kept 12 bases outside the gene matches. The germline V gene has CDR1 MNHEY and CDR2 SVGAGI.

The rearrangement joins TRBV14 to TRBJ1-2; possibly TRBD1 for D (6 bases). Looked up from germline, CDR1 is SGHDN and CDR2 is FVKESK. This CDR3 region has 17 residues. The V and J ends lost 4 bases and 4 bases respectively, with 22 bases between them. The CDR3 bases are TGTGCCAGCAGCCGGGGAGGGGGGAGCGCGTCGGTCTATGGCTACACCTTC. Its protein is CASSRGGGSASVYGYTF.